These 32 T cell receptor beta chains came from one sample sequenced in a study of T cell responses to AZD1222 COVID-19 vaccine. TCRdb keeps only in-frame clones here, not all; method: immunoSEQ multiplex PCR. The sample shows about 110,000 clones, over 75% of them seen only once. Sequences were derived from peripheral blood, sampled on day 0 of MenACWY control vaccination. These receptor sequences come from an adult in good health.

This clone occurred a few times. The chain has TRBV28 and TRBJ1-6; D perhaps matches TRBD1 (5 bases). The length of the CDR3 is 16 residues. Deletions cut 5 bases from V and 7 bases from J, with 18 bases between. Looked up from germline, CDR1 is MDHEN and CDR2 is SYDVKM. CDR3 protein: CASSAPSGGMNSPLHF. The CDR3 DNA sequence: TGTGCCAGCAGTGCTCCGAGCGGGGGGATGAATTCACCCCTCCACTTT.

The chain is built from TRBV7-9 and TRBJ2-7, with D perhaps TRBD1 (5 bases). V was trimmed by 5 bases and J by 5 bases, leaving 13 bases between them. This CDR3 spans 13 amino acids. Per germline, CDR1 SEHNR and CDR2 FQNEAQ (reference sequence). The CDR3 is CASSPTGQDEQYF. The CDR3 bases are TGTGCCAGCAGCCCCACAGGACAAGACGAGCAGTACTTC.

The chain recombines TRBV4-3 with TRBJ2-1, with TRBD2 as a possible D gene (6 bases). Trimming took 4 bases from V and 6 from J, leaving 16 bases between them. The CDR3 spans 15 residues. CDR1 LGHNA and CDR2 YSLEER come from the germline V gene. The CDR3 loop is CASSLGGPSVNEQFF. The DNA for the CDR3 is TGCGCCAGCAGCCTCGGGGGACCCTCTGTCAATGAGCAGTTCTTC.

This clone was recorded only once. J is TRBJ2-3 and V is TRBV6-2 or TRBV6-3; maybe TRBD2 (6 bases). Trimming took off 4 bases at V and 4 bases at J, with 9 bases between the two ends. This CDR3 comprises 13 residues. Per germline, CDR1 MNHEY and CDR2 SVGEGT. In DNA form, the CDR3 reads TGTGCCAGCAGTTGGGGGGAGCCAGATACGCAGTATTTT. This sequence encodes CASSWGEPDTQYF.

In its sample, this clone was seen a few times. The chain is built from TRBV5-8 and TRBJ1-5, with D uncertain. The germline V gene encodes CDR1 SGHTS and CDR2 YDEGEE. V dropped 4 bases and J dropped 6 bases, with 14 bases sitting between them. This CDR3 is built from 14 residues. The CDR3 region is CASSPDLEGQPQHF. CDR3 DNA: TGTGCCAGCAGCCCTGACCTGGAGGGTCAGCCCCAGCATTTT.

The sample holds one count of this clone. The CDR3 loop is CASSFPAPSQPQHF. The CDR3 coding sequence is TGTGCCAGCAGTTTCCCAGCCCCCAGTCAGCCCCAGCATTTT. This sequence joins TRBV28 and TRBJ1-5, with unresolved D. V lost 3 bases and J lost 6, with 12 bases in between. Per germline, CDR1 MDHEN and CDR2 SYDVKM. This CDR3 has 14 amino acids.

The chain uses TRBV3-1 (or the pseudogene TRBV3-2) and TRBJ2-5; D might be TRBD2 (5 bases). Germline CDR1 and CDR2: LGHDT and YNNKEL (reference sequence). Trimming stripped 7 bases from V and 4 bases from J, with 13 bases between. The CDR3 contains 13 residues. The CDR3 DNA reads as TGTGCCAGCAAGGCCGCGGCGGGAGAGACCCAGTACTTC. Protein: CASKAAAGETQYF.

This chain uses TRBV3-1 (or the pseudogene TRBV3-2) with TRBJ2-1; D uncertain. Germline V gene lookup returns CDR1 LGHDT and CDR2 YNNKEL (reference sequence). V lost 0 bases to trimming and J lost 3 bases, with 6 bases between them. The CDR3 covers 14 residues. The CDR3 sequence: CASSQEGYYNEQFF. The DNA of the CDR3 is TGTGCCAGCAGCCAAGAGGGATACTACAATGAGCAGTTCTTC.

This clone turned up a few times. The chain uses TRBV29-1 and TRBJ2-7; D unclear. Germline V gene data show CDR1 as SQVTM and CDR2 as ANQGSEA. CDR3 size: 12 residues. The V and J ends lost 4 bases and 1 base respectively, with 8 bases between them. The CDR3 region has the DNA TGCAGCGTTGGACAACCTTCCTACGAGCAGTACTTC. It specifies CSVGQPSYEQYF.

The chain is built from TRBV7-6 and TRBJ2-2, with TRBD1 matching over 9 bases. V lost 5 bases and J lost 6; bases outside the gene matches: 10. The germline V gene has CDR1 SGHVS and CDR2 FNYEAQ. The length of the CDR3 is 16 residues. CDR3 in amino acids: CASSRSGQGIPGELFF. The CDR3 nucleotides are TGTGCCAGCAGCCGATCTGGACAGGGGATCCCCGGGGAGCTGTTTTTT.

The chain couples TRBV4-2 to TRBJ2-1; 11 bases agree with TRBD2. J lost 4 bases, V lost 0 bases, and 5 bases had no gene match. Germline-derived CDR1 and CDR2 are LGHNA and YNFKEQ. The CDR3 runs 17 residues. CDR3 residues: CASSQDLASGGYNEQFF. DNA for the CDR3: TGTGCCAGCAGCCAAGATCTGGCTAGCGGGGGGTACAATGAGCAGTTCTTC.

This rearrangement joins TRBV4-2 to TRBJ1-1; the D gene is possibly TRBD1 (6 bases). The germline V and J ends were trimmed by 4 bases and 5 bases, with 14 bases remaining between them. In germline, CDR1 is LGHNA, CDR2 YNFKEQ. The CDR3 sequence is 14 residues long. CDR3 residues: CASSRIGTRTEAFF. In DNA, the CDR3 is TGTGCCAGCAGCCGAATAGGGACAAGGACTGAAGCTTTCTTT.

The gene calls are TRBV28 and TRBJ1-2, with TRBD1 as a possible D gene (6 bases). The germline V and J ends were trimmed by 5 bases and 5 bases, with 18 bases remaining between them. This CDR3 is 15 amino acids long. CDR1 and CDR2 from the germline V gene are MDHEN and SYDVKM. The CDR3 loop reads CASSQGGGIGYGYTF. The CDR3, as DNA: TGTGCCAGCAGTCAAGGAGGGGGGATCGGGTATGGCTACACCTTC.

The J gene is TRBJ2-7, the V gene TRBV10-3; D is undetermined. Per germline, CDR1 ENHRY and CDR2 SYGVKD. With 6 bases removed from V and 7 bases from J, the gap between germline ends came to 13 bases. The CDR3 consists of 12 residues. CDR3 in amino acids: CAIRSRSIEQYF. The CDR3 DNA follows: TGTGCCATCAGGAGCAGGTCTATAGAGCAGTACTTC.

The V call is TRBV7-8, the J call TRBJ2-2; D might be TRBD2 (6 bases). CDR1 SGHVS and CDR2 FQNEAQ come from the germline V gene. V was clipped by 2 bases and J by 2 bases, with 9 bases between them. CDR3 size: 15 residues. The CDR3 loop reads CASSLPGVNTGELFF. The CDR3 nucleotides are TGTGCCAGCAGCTTACCGGGAGTAAACACCGGGGAGCTGTTTTTT.

CDR3 amino acids: CASRRQGSVELFF. The CDR3 DNA reads as TGTGCCAGCAGAAGACAGGGGTCGGTTGAACTGTTTTTT. The chain uses TRBV6-5 and TRBJ1-4; TRBD1 matches 8 bases. The CDR3 length is 13 residues. The V gene's germline CDR1 is MNHEY and CDR2 SVGAGI. Unmatched junction bases numbered 9, after V lost 6 bases and J lost 12 bases.

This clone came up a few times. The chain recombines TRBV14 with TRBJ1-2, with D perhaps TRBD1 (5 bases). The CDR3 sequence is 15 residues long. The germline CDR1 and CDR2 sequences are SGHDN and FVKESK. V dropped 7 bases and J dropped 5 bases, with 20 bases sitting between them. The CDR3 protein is CASTPGRNPLYGYTF. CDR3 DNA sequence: TGTGCCAGCACCCCGGGGCGGAACCCCCTTTATGGCTACACCTTC.

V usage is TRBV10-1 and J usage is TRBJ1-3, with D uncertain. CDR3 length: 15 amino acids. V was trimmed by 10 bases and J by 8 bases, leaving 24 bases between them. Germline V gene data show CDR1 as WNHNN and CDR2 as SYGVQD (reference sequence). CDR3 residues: CATAAGWVRRDTIYF. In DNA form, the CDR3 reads TGCGCCACCGCGGCAGGTTGGGTCCGGCGGGACACCATATATTTT.

Here the CDR3 reads CASSYGTSIKETQYF. CDR3 DNA: TGTGCCAGCAGTTACGGGACTAGCATAAAAGAGACCCAGTACTTC. The rearrangement uses TRBV6-2 or TRBV6-3 and TRBJ2-5; TRBD2 matches 9 bases. The CDR3 has 15 residues. The V segment lost 2 bases and the J segment 3 bases; nucleotides outside the gene matches: 4. The germline V gene has CDR1 MNHEY and CDR2 SVGEGT.

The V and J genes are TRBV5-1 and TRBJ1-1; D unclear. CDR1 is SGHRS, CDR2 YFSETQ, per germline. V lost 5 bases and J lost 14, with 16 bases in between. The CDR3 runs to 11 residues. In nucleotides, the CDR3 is TGCGCCAGCAGACAAGACAATCGCTCGTTCTTT. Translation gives CASRQDNRSFF.

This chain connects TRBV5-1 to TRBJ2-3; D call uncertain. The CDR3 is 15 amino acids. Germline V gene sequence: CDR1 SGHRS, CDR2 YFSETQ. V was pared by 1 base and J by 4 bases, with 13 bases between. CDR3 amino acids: CASSLIPTVADTQYF. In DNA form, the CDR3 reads TGCGCCAGCAGCTTGATCCCGACCGTGGCAGATACGCAGTATTTT.

The CDR3 spells CASSITGTSATDTQYF. The CDR3 bases are TGTGCCAGCAGCATTACCGGGACTAGCGCGACAGATACGCAGTATTTT. The chain has TRBV7-2 and TRBJ2-3; 10 bases align to TRBD2. J gave up 3 bases and V 5 bases, and 8 bases lay outside the gene matches. Germline loops: CDR1 SGHTA, CDR2 FQGNSA. The CDR3 is made up of 16 amino acids.

CDR3: CASSPTGTRLEQYF. CDR3 in DNA: TGTGCCAGCTCACCAACCGGGACTAGACTCGAGCAGTACTTC. V usage is TRBV18 and J usage is TRBJ2-7; 8 bases map to TRBD2. The CDR3 is 14 residues long. From germline, CDR1 is KGHSH and CDR2 LQKENI. V shed 2 bases and J 6 bases; nucleotides not matched to a gene: 6.

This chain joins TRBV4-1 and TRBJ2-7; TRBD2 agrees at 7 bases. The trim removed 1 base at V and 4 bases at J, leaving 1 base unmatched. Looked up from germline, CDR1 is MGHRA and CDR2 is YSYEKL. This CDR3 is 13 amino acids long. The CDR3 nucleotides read TGCGCCAGCAGCCAAGTCGGGGGGTACGAGCAGTACTTC. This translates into CASSQVGGYEQYF.

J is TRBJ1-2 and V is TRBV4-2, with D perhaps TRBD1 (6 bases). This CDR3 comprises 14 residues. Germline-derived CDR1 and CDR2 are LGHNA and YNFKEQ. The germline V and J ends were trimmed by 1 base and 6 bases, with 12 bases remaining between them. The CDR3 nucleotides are TGTGCCAGCAGCCAAGTAAGACAGGAAAATGGCTACACCTTC. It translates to CASSQVRQENGYTF.

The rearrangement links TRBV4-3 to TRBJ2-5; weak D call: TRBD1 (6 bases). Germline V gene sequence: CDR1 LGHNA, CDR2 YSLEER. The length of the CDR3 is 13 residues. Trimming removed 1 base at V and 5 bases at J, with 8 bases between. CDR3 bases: TGCGCCAGCAGCCAAGTCACAGGGGAGACCCAGTACTTC. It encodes CASSQVTGETQYF.

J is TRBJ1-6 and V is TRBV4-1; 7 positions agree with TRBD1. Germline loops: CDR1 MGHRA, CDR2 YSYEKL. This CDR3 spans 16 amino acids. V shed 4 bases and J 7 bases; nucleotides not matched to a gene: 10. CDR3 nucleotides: TGCGCCAGCAGCCTAGCCTACCGGGACAGAAATTCACCCCTCCACTTT. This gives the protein CASSLAYRDRNSPLHF.

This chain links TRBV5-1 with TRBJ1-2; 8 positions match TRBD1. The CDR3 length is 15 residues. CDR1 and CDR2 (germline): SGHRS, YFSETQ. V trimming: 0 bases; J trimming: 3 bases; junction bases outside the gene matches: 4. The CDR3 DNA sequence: TGCGCCAGCAGCTTGGGGCAGGGGGCGCACTATGGCTACACCTTC. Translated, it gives CASSLGQGAHYGYTF.

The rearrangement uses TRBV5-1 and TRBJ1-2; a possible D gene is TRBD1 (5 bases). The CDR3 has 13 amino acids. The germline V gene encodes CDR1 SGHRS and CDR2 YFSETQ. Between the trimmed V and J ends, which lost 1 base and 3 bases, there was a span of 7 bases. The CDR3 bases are TGCGCCAGCAGCTTGTCCAGGGACTATGGCTACACCTTC. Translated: CASSLSRDYGYTF.

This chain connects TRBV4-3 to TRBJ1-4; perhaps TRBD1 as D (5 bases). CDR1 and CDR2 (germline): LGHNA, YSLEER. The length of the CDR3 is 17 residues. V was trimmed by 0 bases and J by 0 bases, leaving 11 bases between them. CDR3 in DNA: TGCGCCAGCAGCCAAGAGGGGGGGTTAGCAACTAATGAAAAACTGTTTTTT. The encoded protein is CASSQEGGLATNEKLFF.

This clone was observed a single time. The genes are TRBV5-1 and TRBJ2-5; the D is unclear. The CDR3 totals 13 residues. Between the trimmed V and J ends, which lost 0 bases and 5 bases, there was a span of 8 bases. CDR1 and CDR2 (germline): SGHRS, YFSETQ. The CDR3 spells CASSLALGETQYF. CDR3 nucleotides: TGCGCCAGCAGCTTGGCCCTCGGCGAGACCCAGTACTTC. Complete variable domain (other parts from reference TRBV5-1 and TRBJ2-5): KAGVTQTPRYLIKTRGQQVTLSCSPISGHRSVSWYQQTPGQGLQFLFEYFSETQRNKGNFPGRFSGRQFSNSRSEMNVSTLELGDSALYLCASSLALGETQYFGPGTRLLVL.

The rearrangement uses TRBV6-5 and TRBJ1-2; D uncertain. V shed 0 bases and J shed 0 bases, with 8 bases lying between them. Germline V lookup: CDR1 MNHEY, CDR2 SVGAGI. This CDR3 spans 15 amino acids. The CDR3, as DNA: TGTGCCAGCAGTTACTCGATGGGGACTAACTATGGCTACACCTTC. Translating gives CASSYSMGTNYGYTF.